This TCR beta chain was found in a study of Graves' ophthalmopathy and Graves' hyperthyroidism. The study's findings and limits: Blood samples also showed most expanded thyroid clonotypes exceeding 0.001 frequency.

This clonotype has at least ten counts. Its antigen is currently unknown. CDR3 regions of TCR beta were amplified from RNA transcripts. RT-PCR with HTBI primers came first, then second-round multiplex PCR. TCRdb processed the multiplex PCR reads anew with MiXCR; each CDR3 protein has one entry. The profile shows over a million distinct CDR3 sequences, less than 45% of them singletons. Between the trimmed V and J ends, which lost 5 bases and 5 bases, there was a span of 27 bases. There are 18 residues in the CDR3. CDR1 and CDR2 from the germline V gene are SGHTA and FQGNSA. Aged 18 to 65, hyperthyroidism patients had new diagnoses of under 2 months' duration. Excluded: other autoimmune disease, uncontrolled infection, pregnancy or lactation.

Sequenced material: peripheral blood or thyroid tissue (not recorded which). The receptor comes from an adult man with Graves' hyperthyroidism. V gene TRBV7-2 combines with J gene TRBJ2-5; D gene ambiguous. The CDR3 bases are TGTGCCAGCAGCGCCCCGAGGACCTTGCCCAGGCCATTGGAGACCCAGTACTTC. Amino acids: CASSAPRTLPRPLETQYF.